Listed below are T cell receptor beta chains from one sample, sequenced in a study of molecular identifiers for immune sequencing clone quantification. TCRdb used MiXCR to reprocess the PCR reads, holding one entry per CDR3 protein. Among hundreds of thousands of distinct CDR3 sequences, about 20% were seen once, and the ten largest hold roughly 0.9%. Sequences were obtained from naive CD8+ T cells from blood, with Jurkat cell RNA spiked in. These receptors were taken from a human donor in good health. Some libraries in this study had Jurkat cell RNA spiked in. Both conserved end residues are part of each CDR3. Each record gives: V gene, D gene, clone size, J gene, CDR3 DNA, CDR3 protein. The D gene is left open where the match is weak. Clone size appears in some rows only: once, few, many, or a class for an expanded clone.

TRBV19	.	many	TRBJ2-2	TGTGCCAGTAGACCAGGAGGCGGGGAGCTGTTTTTT	CASRPGGGELFF
TRBV5-6	.	many	TRBJ2-6	TGTGCCAGCAGCTCGGGGGGCCCTGGGGCCAACGTCCTGACTTTC	CASSSGGPGANVLTF
TRBV7-9	.	.	TRBJ2-5	TGTGCCAGCAGCTTCTCCTATGGAGAAGAGACCCAGTACTTC	CASSFSYGEETQYF
TRBV30	.	many	TRBJ1-1	TGTGCCTGGAGTCACGGGCCCGGGGTGGACACTGAAGCTTTCTTT	CAWSHGPGVDTEAFF
TRBV27	.	many	TRBJ1-1	TGTGCCAGCAGTTTATTGCTCCCACAGGGTCGAACTGAAGCTTTCTTT	CASSLLLPQGRTEAFF
TRBV7-6	.	many	TRBJ1-1	TGTGCCAGCAGCTTAGCGGAGGGAGCAGAAGAAACTGAAGCTTTCTTT	CASSLAEGAEETEAFF
TRBV15	.	many	TRBJ2-6	TGTGCCACCAGCAGAGATTCGATTGTAGCTTCCGGGGCCAACGTCCTGACTTTC	CATSRDSIVASGANVLTF
TRBV7-9	TRBD2	many	TRBJ2-7	TGTGCCAGCAGCTCGTCGGGACTAGCGGGATCGGTGGGTTACGAGCAGTACTTC	CASSSSGLAGSVGYEQYF
TRBV12-3/TRBV12-4	.	many	TRBJ1-1	TGTGCCAGCAGTTTATCCTACACTGAAGCTTTCTTT	CASSLSYTEAFF
TRBV6-5	.	.	TRBJ2-7	TGTGCCAGCAGCCCCTCACAGGGAGGGGGCTTCTACGAGCAGTACTTC	CASSPSQGGGFYEQYF
TRBV10-2	.	many	TRBJ1-3	TGCGCCAGCAGGGAGACAGACTCTGGAAACACCATATATTTT	CASRETDSGNTIYF
TRBV4-1	TRBD2	many	TRBJ2-3	TGCGCCAGCAGCCACTCACCTTCTAGCGGGGGACGGGGCACAGATACGCAGTATTTT	CASSHSPSSGGRGTDTQYF
TRBV7-9	TRBD2	.	TRBJ2-5	TGTGCCAGCAGCTCTGGACTAGCCCCAGAGACCCATTACTTC	CASSSGLAPETHYF
TRBV29-1	.	many	TRBJ2-2	TGCAGCGTTGAGCTCTGGGCCGGGGAGCTGTTTTTT	CSVELWAGELFF
TRBV29-1	.	many	TRBJ1-2	TGCAGCGCCGCGCTTGCGTCTGGCTACACCTTC	CSAALASGYTF
TRBV6-5	.	.	TRBJ2-1	TGTGCCAGCAGTTACGGAAGTTGGTATGAGCAGTTCTTC	CASSYGSWYEQFF
TRBV2	.	many	TRBJ1-1	TGTGCCAGCATAAGGAACACTGAAGCTTTCTTT	CASIRNTEAFF
TRBV4-1	TRBD2	.	TRBJ2-1	TGCGCCAGCAGCCAAGCGGCGGCGGGAGATGGTGAGCAGTTCTTC	CASSQAAAGDGEQFF
TRBV7-3	TRBD2	.	TRBJ2-1	TGTGCCAGCAGCTCCTCAGCGGGAATCGTCGATGAGCAGTTCTTC	CASSSSAGIVDEQFF
TRBV20-1	.	.	TRBJ2-7	TGCAGTGCTAGAATTGGGGGACCTACCTACGAGCAGTACTTC	CSARIGGPTYEQYF
TRBV7-9	.	many	TRBJ1-3	TGTGCTGACATGTCCTCTGGAAACACCATATATTTT	CADMSSGNTIYF
TRBV7-9	.	many	TRBJ2-7	TGTGCCAGCAGCTTAGCTGCCAGGGCCGAGCAGTACTTC	CASSLAARAEQYF
TRBV2	TRBD1	many	TRBJ1-5	TGTGCCAGCAGCATAGACAGGGGCAGCAATCAGCCCCAGCATTTT	CASSIDRGSNQPQHF
TRBV9	.	many	TRBJ1-5	TGTGCCAGCAGCGTAGGTTATAGCAATCAGCCCCAGCATTTT	CASSVGYSNQPQHF
TRBV7-6	.	.	TRBJ2-1	TGTGCCAGCAGCCCCAGGGTGGAGGATGAGCAGTTCTTC	CASSPRVEDEQFF
TRBV7-9	TRBD2	few	TRBJ2-3	TGTGCCAGCAGCTCTCAATTACGGGGGGGGGTAGATACGCAGTATTTT	CASSSQLRGGVDTQYF
TRBV27	TRBD2	many	TRBJ2-6	TGTGCCAGCCGCCCCGCGACTAGCGCCTTTCTACCTACTGGGGCCAACGTCCTGACTTTC	CASRPATSAFLPTGANVLTF
TRBV6-2/TRBV6-3	TRBD1	many	TRBJ1-5	TGTGCCAGCAGTCACGACAGGGGCTATCAGCCCCAGCATTTT	CASSHDRGYQPQHF
TRBV7-9	.	many	TRBJ1-1	TGTGCCAGCAGCTTATATGGTGGGGGTGAAGCTTTCTTT	CASSLYGGGEAFF
TRBV14	.	many	TRBJ2-7	TGTGCCAGCAGCCAAGAAATAGGGGAATACGAGCAGTACTTC	CASSQEIGEYEQYF
TRBV28	.	few	TRBJ2-7	TGTGCCAGCAGAGGCCAGGATGGGATCCGCTCCTACGAGCAGTACTTC	CASRGQDGIRSYEQYF
TRBV20-1	.	many	TRBJ2-7	TGCAGTGCTAGCGACGTCATCGCCTACGAGCAGTACTTC	CSASDVIAYEQYF
TRBV7-9	TRBD2	few	TRBJ2-3	TGTGCCAGCAGCCCCCGGACTAGCGGGAGTGTTACGCAGTATTTT	CASSPRTSGSVTQYF
TRBV27	TRBD1	many	TRBJ1-4	TGTGCCAGCAGCCCACAGGGGCGGTTTGGTGAAAAACTGTTTTTT	CASSPQGRFGEKLFF
TRBV19	.	few	TRBJ2-7	TGTGCCAGTAGTATCAACAGGTGGGCCTACGAGCAGTACTTC	CASSINRWAYEQYF
TRBV20-1	TRBD1	.	TRBJ2-5	TGCAGTGCTGACAGGGGAGTAGTAGAGACCCAGTACTTC	CSADRGVVETQYF
TRBV6-6	.	many	TRBJ2-1	TGTGCCAGCATCCCAAACCGTAACAATGAGCAGTTCTTC	CASIPNRNNEQFF
TRBV7-2	TRBD2	many	TRBJ2-3	TGTGCCAGCAGCTTTAGCGGGAGAAGCGCAGATACGCAGTATTTT	CASSFSGRSADTQYF
TRBV4-3	.	.	TRBJ2-3	TGCGCCAGCAGCCAAGATAGAAACAGGGTGGGAGATACGCAGTATTTT	CASSQDRNRVGDTQYF
TRBV6-1	.	few	TRBJ2-7	TGTGCCAGCACACGGGGGGAGCAGTACTTC	CASTRGEQYF
TRBV6-2/TRBV6-3	.	.	TRBJ2-1	TGTGCCAGCAGTTACTTAGCCGGACTGACTGCCTCCTACAATGAGCAGTTCTTC	CASSYLAGLTASYNEQFF
TRBV12-3/TRBV12-4	.	many	TRBJ2-2	TGTGCCAGCCGCAGTTGGACTCCCAATTCCGGGGAGCTGTTTTTT	CASRSWTPNSGELFF
TRBV27	.	.	TRBJ2-3	TGTGCCAGCAGTTTATTGTCTGGGGTAGATACGCAGTATTTT	CASSLLSGVDTQYF
TRBV28	.	few	TRBJ1-5	TGTGCCAGCAGTTTTCGACAGATCAATCAGCCCCAGCATTTT	CASSFRQINQPQHF
TRBV19	.	many	TRBJ1-1	TGTGCCAGTAGTATGGGCGATCCTGAAGCTTTCTTT	CASSMGDPEAFF
TRBV7-9	TRBD2	.	TRBJ2-5	TGTGCCAGCGGCTTAGCGGGAGAGGGGACGGCCCAGTACTTC	CASGLAGEGTAQYF